The rows below give T cell receptor beta chains drawn from one sample of a study of T-cell memory formation after mild COVID-19. Via MiXCR, TCRdb re-called the 5' RACE reads, giving one row per CDR3 protein. Altogether around 13,000 distinct CDR3 sequences are present, around 15% being singletons, with the ten largest covering under 60%. The sample was PBMCs or a T cell subset sorted from them (not recorded which). The receptors derive from a man younger than 35 who had mild COVID-19 (a few samples of this study predate the infection). Cell type and time point are not known. CDR3s include the opening cysteine and the closing phenylalanine or tryptophan. D genes are given only for firm matches. Where a row states a size, it is once, few, many or the class of an expanded clone; other rows omit it.

CDR3aa	CDR3nt	v_gene	j_gene	abundance	d_gene
CSATGGQSIQYF	TGCAGCGCTACAGGGGGCCAAAGCATTCAGTACTTC	TRBV29-1	TRBJ2-4	many	TRBD1
CASSQETLYEQYF	TGTGCCAGCAGCCAAGAGACCCTCTACGAGCAGTACTTC	TRBV4-2	TRBJ2-7	-	-
CSARSYEGTDTQYF	TGCAGTGCTAGAAGTTATGAGGGCACAGATACGCAGTATTTT	TRBV20-1	TRBJ2-3	-	-
CASSLGQGAKNIQYF	TGTGCCAGCAGTCTGGGACAGGGGGCCAAAAACATTCAGTACTTC	TRBV12-3/TRBV12-4	TRBJ2-4	-	TRBD1
CASGGAPSYTGELFF	TGTGCTAGTGGAGGAGCCCCATCTTACACCGGGGAGCTGTTTTTT	TRBV12-5	TRBJ2-2	many	-
CSARGPGAGNTIYF	TGCAGTGCTAGAGGACCAGGGGCTGGAAACACCATATATTTT	TRBV20-1	TRBJ1-3	-	-
CASSHWTWEGVEQYF	TGTGCCAGCAGTCACTGGACGTGGGAGGGGGTCGAGCAGTACTTC	TRBV25-1	TRBJ2-7	many	-
CASSRGGAQETQYF	TGCGCCAGCTCGAGAGGGGGGGCTCAAGAGACCCAGTACTTC	TRBV5-1	TRBJ2-5	many	-
CASRDGAGDTGELFF	TGTGCCAGCAGAGACGGGGCAGGGGACACCGGGGAGCTGTTTTTT	TRBV7-3	TRBJ2-2	many	-
CASSDAFGTPNGRGDYEQYF	TGTGCCAGCAGCGATGCATTCGGGACTCCAAACGGCCGAGGGGACTACGAGCAGTACTTC	TRBV9	TRBJ2-7	few	-
CASSAREGRGQETQYF	TGTGCCAGCAGCGCCCGAGAGGGCAGGGGGCAAGAGACCCAGTACTTC	TRBV9	TRBJ2-5	once	TRBD1
CSAYFHLRGNNEQFF	TGCAGTGCTTATTTTCACCTTCGAGGAAACAATGAGCAGTTCTTC	TRBV20-1	TRBJ2-1	many	-
CASSVQAGYATNEKLFF	TGTGCCAGCAGCGTGCAAGCCGGGTATGCAACTAATGAAAAACTGTTTTTT	TRBV7-9	TRBJ1-4	few	-
CASSEGLRGRELFF	TGTGCCAGCAGTGAAGGGCTCAGGGGAAGGGAGCTGTTTTTT	TRBV25-1	TRBJ2-2	few	-
CASSLTGSNQPQHF	TGCGCCAGCAGCTTGACCGGTTCCAATCAGCCCCAGCATTTT	TRBV5-1	TRBJ1-5	-	-
CSASFCCAGTGGTDTQYF	TGCAGTGCTAGTTTTTGTTGCGCCGGGACAGGGGGCACAGATACGCAGTATTTT	TRBV20-1	TRBJ2-3	-	TRBD1
CASSSKLAGGMSTQYF	TGTGCCAGCAGTTCCAAACTAGCGGGGGGGATGTCTACGCAGTATTTT	TRBV6-6	TRBJ2-3	few	TRBD2
CASSISGSQNEQYF	TGTGCCAGCAGTATTAGCGGGAGTCAGAACGAGCAGTACTTC	TRBV27	TRBJ2-7	few	TRBD2
CASSAITSVREQFF	TGCGCCAGCAGCGCAATAACTAGCGTACGTGAGCAGTTCTTC	TRBV4-3	TRBJ2-1	many	TRBD2
CSARSRNYNEQFF	TGCAGTGCTAGGTCTCGGAATTACAATGAGCAGTTCTTC	TRBV20-1	TRBJ2-1	-	-
CASSGTSGGLDTQYF	TGTGCCAGCAGCGGGACTAGCGGGGGGCTAGATACGCAGTATTTT	TRBV14	TRBJ2-3	many	TRBD2
CASSRPKGGIDGYTF	TGTGCCAGCAGCCGACCCAAGGGGGGTATTGATGGCTACACCTTC	TRBV6-1	TRBJ1-2	many	-
CASSLWTDPGGTDTQYF	TGCGCCAGCAGCCTCTGGACTGATCCGGGCGGCACAGATACGCAGTATTTT	TRBV4-1	TRBJ2-3	many	-
CASSHQRGTNTGELFF	TGTGCCAGCAGCCACCAGCGGGGGACCAACACCGGGGAGCTGTTTTTT	TRBV7-9	TRBJ2-2	many	TRBD2
CASSGPGYYGYTF	TGTGCCAGCAGTGGGCCGGGGTACTATGGCTACACCTTC	TRBV27	TRBJ1-2	-	-
CASSYTDSPLHF	TGCGCCAGCAGTTACACCGATTCACCCCTCCACTTT	TRBV5-1	TRBJ1-6	many	-
CASRQTGQSYNEQFF	TGTGCCAGCAGACAAACGGGACAGTCCTACAATGAGCAGTTCTTC	TRBV7-2	TRBJ2-1	-	TRBD1
CASSLEGLNTEAFF	TGTGCCAGCAGTTTGGAGGGGTTGAACACTGAAGCTTTCTTT	TRBV27	TRBJ1-1	few	-